This entry features one T cell receptor beta chain sequence. The protocol was immunoSEQ multiplex PCR, while the TCRdb copy is restricted to in-frame clones and leaves out a portion. The sample holds 130,000 or so clones, roughly 90% seen once. The data belong to a study of control samples from healthy donors and cancer patients. This CDR3 is 11 amino acids long. V lost 6 bases and J 4 bases, leaving 6 bases between the germline ends. Germline values: CDR1 MNHEY, CDR2 SVGAGI. The TCR sequence derives from a man over 45 in good health. Sequencing used blood. V is TRBV6-5 and J is TRBJ1-1, with TRBD1 as a possible D gene (5 bases). The CDR3: CASRGVTEAFF. As DNA, the CDR3 is TGTGCCAGCAGGGGGGTCACTGAAGCTTTCTTT.